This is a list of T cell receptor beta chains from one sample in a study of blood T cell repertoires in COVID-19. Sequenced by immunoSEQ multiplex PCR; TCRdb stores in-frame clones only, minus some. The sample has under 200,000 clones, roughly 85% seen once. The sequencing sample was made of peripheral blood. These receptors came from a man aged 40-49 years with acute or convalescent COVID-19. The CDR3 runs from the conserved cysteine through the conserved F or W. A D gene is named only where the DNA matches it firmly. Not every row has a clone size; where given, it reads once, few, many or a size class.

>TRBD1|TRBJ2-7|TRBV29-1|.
TGCAGCGTTGGAGGGACAGGGCTCTACGAGCAGTACTTC
CSVGGTGLYEQYF
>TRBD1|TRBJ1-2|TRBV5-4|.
TGTGCCAGCAGCTTGTCCGTAGGACAGGGGGTCAACTATGGCTACACCTTC
CASSLSVGQGVNYGYTF
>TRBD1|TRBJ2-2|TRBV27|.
TGTGCCAGCAGTTTATCGCAGGGGGTCGGGGAGCTGTTTTTT
CASSLSQGVGELFF
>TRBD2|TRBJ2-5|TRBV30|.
TGTGCCTGGAGTGACCCATTACTAGCGGGGGGCCGGGAGACCCAGTACTTC
CAWSDPLLAGGRETQYF
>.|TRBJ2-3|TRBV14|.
TGTGCCAGCAGCCAAGAGTTAAATACGCAGTATTTT
CASSQELNTQYF
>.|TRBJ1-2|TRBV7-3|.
TGTGCCAGCAGCCCTTATTCGGGGAGCGCCTATGGCTACACCTTC
CASSPYSGSAYGYTF
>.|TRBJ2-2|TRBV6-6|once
TGTGCCAGCAGTACACGGAGCACCGGGGAGCTGTTTTTT
CASSTRSTGELFF
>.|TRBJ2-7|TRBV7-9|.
TGTGCCAGCAGCTTACTCCCAGATTCCTACGAGCAGTACTTC
CASSLLPDSYEQYF
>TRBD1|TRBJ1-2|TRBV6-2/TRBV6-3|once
TGTGCCAGCAGTGCCAGACAGGGGACCCCCTATGGCTACACCTTC
CASSARQGTPYGYTF
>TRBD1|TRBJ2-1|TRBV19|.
TGTGCCAGTGAGGGGACAGGAGCCTACAATGAGCAGTTCTTC
CASEGTGAYNEQFF
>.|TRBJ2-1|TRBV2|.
TGTGCCAGCAGGGACCTAGCTTGGCGCCCTAACAATGAGCAGTTCTTC
CASRDLAWRPNNEQFF
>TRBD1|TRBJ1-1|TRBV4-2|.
TGTGCCAGCAGCCTGGGGGACAGCATGAACACTGAAGCTTTCTTT
CASSLGDSMNTEAFF
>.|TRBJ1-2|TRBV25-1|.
TGTGCCAGCACCGAGAAGGGAGGGACTGGCTACACCTTC
CASTEKGGTGYTF
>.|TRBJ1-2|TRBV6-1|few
TGTGCCAGCAGTGAATATTGGGGGGACCCTCAGCGCTACACCTTC
CASSEYWGDPQRYTF
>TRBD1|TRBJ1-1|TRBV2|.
TGTGCCAGCAGGCCGACAGGGGGCCAAGGGTTTTACACTGAAGCTTTCTTT
CASRPTGGQGFYTEAFF
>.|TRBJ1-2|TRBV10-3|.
TGTGCCATCAGTGACCAGGCCCTTGGCTACACCTTC
CAISDQALGYTF
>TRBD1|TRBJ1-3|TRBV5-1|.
TGCGCCAGCAGCTGGGGACAGGGGAGGAACACCATATATTTT
CASSWGQGRNTIYF